One sample yielded the 26 T cell receptor beta chains listed below, sequenced in a study of T cell repertoires in cytomegalovirus infection. One entry per CDR3 protein results from TCRdb running MiXCR on the reads. Among 750,000 to 950,000 distinct CDR3 sequences listed, 25% to 35% were seen once. For these TCRs, the target antigens are not known. This specimen consisted of cultured CD8+ T cells from PBMCs, obtained from culture after CMV antigen stimulation. All receptors derive from a human donor in good health (CMV status not recorded). Some clones in this sample may be carry-over from other donors' samples.

The chain combines TRBV7-9 with TRBJ2-3; 9 nucleotides match TRBD2. Trimming took 1 base from V and 6 from J; bases not matched to a gene: 5. The CDR3 covers 15 residues. Germline assignment: CDR1 SEHNR and CDR2 FQNEAQ (reference sequence). CDR3 sequence: CASSLVASGADTQYF. The CDR3 region has the DNA TGTGCCAGCAGCTTAGTGGCTAGCGGGGCGGATACGCAGTATTTT.

This chain uses TRBV6-2 or TRBV6-3 with TRBJ2-7; 9 bases match TRBD1. The CDR3 has 17 residues. Looked up from germline, CDR1 is MNHEY and CDR2 is SVGEGT. V gave up 0 bases and J gave up 0 bases; unmatched junction bases: 6. The CDR3 DNA follows: TGTGCCAGCAGTTACTCGAGTGGGGACAGGGACTCCTACGAGCAGTACGTC. Residues: CASSYSSGDRDSYEQYV.

The rearrangement links TRBV2 to TRBJ2-3, with TRBD1 as a possible D gene (6 bases). V lost 3 bases to trimming and J lost 5 bases, with 15 bases between them. Germline V lookup: CDR1 SNHLY, CDR2 FYNNEI. The length of the CDR3 is 15 residues. The CDR3: CASSDRGGAGDTQYF. The CDR3 DNA is TGTGCCAGCAGTGATAGAGGGGGTGCAGGAGATACGCAGTATTTT. The variable domain in full, with the rest retrieved from reference TRBV2 and TRBJ2-3, is EPEVTQTPSHQVTQMGQEVILRCVPISNHLYFYWYRQILGQKVEFLVSFYNNEISEKSEIFDDQFSVERPDGSNFTLKIRSTKLEDSAMYFCASSDRGGAGDTQYFGPGTRLTVL.

This clonotype was observed a handful of times. The J gene is TRBJ2-5, the V gene TRBV7-6; 9 nucleotides line up with TRBD1. J lost 5 bases, V lost 4 bases, and 17 bases had no gene match. The V gene's germline CDR1 is SGHVS and CDR2 FNYEAQ. This CDR3 region has 18 residues. CDR3 loop: CASSSPGRTGGASETQYF. Here the CDR3 DNA reads TGTGCCAGCAGCTCCCCAGGGAGAACAGGGGGCGCATCGGAGACCCAGTACTTC. Full variable domain (missing parts from reference TRBV7-6 and TRBJ2-5): GAGVSQSPRYKVTKRGQDVALRCDPISGHVSLYWYRQALGQGPEFLTYFNYEAQQDKSGLPNDRFSAERPEGSISTLTIQRTEQRDSAMYRCASSSPGRTGGASETQYFGPGTRLLVL.

The chain joins TRBV9 to TRBJ2-5; 8 bases line up with TRBD2. This CDR3 contains 13 residues. Trimming took 6 bases from V and 5 from J; bases not matched to a gene: 6. CDR1 is SGDLS, CDR2 YYNGEE, per germline. The CDR3 is CASTRGGRETQYF. The CDR3, as DNA: TGTGCCAGCACTCGGGGGGGCCGGGAGACCCAGTACTTC. The complete variable domain, with remaining parts taken from reference TRBV9 and TRBJ2-5, reads DSGVTQTPKHLITATGQRVTLRCSPRSGDLSVYWYQQSLDQGLQFLIQYYNGEERAKGNILERFSAQQFPDLHSELNLSSLELGDSALYFCASTRGGRETQYFGPGTRLLVL.

The V and J genes are TRBV12-3 or TRBV12-4 and TRBJ1-4, with D unclear. Trimming cost V 4 bases and J 7 bases, with 7 bases left between them. The CDR3 extends over 12 amino acids. The chain's CDR3 is CASSSDPEKLFF. CDR3 nucleotides: TGTGCCAGCAGTTCGGACCCTGAAAAACTGTTTTTT.

The chain has TRBV7-9 and TRBJ2-1; unclear D gene. Trimming shortened V by 4 bases and J by 8 bases, and 9 bases separated the two germline ends. This CDR3 is 12 amino acids long. Looked up from germline, CDR1 is SEHNR and CDR2 is FQNEAQ (reference sequence). The CDR3 loop is CASSSQWDEQFF. CDR3 DNA: TGTGCCAGCAGCTCACAGTGGGATGAGCAGTTCTTC.

The chain couples TRBV20-1 to TRBJ2-2, with a tentative D call TRBD2 (6 bases). Germline values: CDR1 DFQATT, CDR2 SNEGSKA (reference sequence). The CDR3 has 21 residues. Trimming took off 5 bases at V and 0 bases at J, with 31 bases between the two ends. The chain's CDR3 is CSARRSRMTGALFANTGELFF. In nucleotides, the CDR3 is TGCAGTGCTCGAAGATCCCGGATGACGGGAGCACTATTCGCGAACACCGGGGAGCTGTTTTTT.

This clonotype was counted between two and nine times. The rearrangement links TRBV7-8 to TRBJ1-2; 7 bases fit TRBD1. Trimming at V came to 1 base and at J to 6 bases, leaving 8 bases not matched to a gene. The CDR3 extends over 15 amino acids. CDR1 and CDR2 (germline): SGHVS, FQNEAQ. CDR3 in DNA: TGTGCCAGCAGCTTAGGAGTACAGGGGTGGGATGGCTACACCTTC. Protein product: CASSLGVQGWDGYTF.

The rearrangement uses TRBV7-2 and TRBJ2-7, with 13 bases fitting TRBD2. The CDR3 totals 15 residues. V shed 2 bases and J 7 bases; nucleotides not matched to a gene: 5. The germline gives CDR1 SGHTA, CDR2 FQGNSA. The CDR3 sequence: CASSLTLAGGREQYV. CDR3 sequence (DNA): TGTGCCAGCAGCTTAACACTAGCGGGGGGGCGTGAGCAGTACGTC.

This clonotype has a handful of counts. This chain connects TRBV4-3 to TRBJ2-1, with a possible D match to TRBD2 (5 bases). The V and J ends lost 0 bases and 9 bases respectively, with 15 bases between them. The length of the CDR3 is 15 residues. Germline V gene lookup returns CDR1 LGHNA and CDR2 YSLEER. DNA of the CDR3: TGCGCCAGCAGCCAAGAGGTCGGACTTCTGGGTGAGCAGTTCTTC. It is translated as CASSQEVGLLGEQFF.

This clonotype occurred a few times. The chain carries TRBV25-1 and TRBJ2-1; possible D gene TRBD1, 6 bases. Trimming removed 4 bases from V and 5 bases from J, with 12 bases in between. In germline, CDR1 is MGHDK, CDR2 SYGVNS. This CDR3 contains 14 residues. CDR3 DNA sequence: TGTGCCAGCAGTGTTGACAGGTTCGACAATGAGCAGTTCTTC. Amino acids: CASSVDRFDNEQFF.

There are a few counts of this clonotype. The gene calls are TRBV7-6 and TRBJ2-5, with 10 bases matching TRBD2. The CDR3 length is 16 residues. CDR1 is SGHVS, CDR2 FNYEAQ, per germline. V lost 6 bases to trimming and J lost 5 bases; unmatched junction nucleotides: 12. Here the CDR3 DNA reads TGTGCCAGCAGGTCTAGCGGGGGCCGGGGGCAGGAGACCCAGTACTTC. This sequence encodes CASRSSGGRGQETQYF.

The chain is built from TRBV27 and TRBJ2-3; 8 positions agree with TRBD1. V shed 5 bases and J 4 bases; nucleotides not matched to a gene: 14. Germline CDR1 reads MNHEY; CDR2 reads SMNVEV (reference sequence). The CDR3 extends over 17 amino acids. CDR3 region: CASSLLQTGVDADTQYF. DNA for the CDR3: TGTGCCAGCAGTCTCCTTCAGACAGGGGTCGACGCAGATACGCAGTATTTT.

The table lists this clonotype with a few counts. The CDR3 DNA reads TGCGCCAGCAAGTCTGGGGTCTTCTACGAGCAGTACTTC. Translating gives CASKSGVFYEQYF. The V gene is TRBV10-2, the J gene TRBJ2-7; D unclear. The ends were cut back, 7 bases at V and 3 bases at J, with 13 bases in the middle. CDR1 WSHSY and CDR2 SAAADI come from the germline V gene. The CDR3 covers 13 residues.

The V and J genes are TRBV20-1 and TRBJ2-3; 9 positions match TRBD2. Germline V CDR1 and CDR2: DFQATT, SNEGSKA (reference sequence). With V trimmed by 6 bases and J by 4 bases, 2 bases remained unmatched. This CDR3 has 12 residues. CDR3: CSASSGADTQYF. The DNA for the CDR3 is TGCAGTGCGTCTAGCGGGGCAGATACGCAGTATTTT.

The table lists this clonotype with many counts. This chain connects TRBV7-6 to TRBJ1-2; 7 nucleotides match TRBD1. Germline assignment: CDR1 SGHVS and CDR2 FNYEAQ. The J segment lost 3 bases and the V segment lost 0 bases, leaving 10 bases of the junction unmatched. The CDR3 runs to 17 residues. CDR3 region: CASSLAGRGTGDYGYTF. The CDR3 coding sequence is TGTGCCAGCAGCTTAGCAGGGCGCGGAACAGGGGACTATGGCTACACCTTC.

This CDR3 is CASSLTERRSPLHF. CDR3 DNA: TGTGCCAGCAGTCTAACTGAGAGACGGTCACCCCTCCACTTT. This chain uses TRBV6-2 or TRBV6-3 with TRBJ1-6; no reliable D call. This CDR3 comprises 14 residues. Trimming removed 5 bases from V and 10 bases from J, with 15 bases in between. The germline V gene has CDR1 MNHEY and CDR2 SVGEGT.

The rearrangement uses TRBV6-1 and TRBJ1-5; 7 bases align to TRBD1. The V and J ends lost 5 bases and 4 bases, in that order; junction bases with no gene match: 11. Germline CDR1 and CDR2: MNHNS and SASEGT. CDR3 length: 16 amino acids. The CDR3: CASSLTGYGYNQPQHF. The CDR3 nucleotides read TGTGCCAGCAGTTTGACAGGGTATGGGTATAATCAGCCCCAGCATTTT.

This sequence joins TRBV2 and TRBJ2-7, with D uncertain. V lost 2 bases to trimming and J lost 6 bases, with 2 bases between them. Germline V CDR1 and CDR2: SNHLY, FYNNEI. CDR3 size: 10 residues. CDR3 in amino acids: CASSESEQYV. The CDR3 DNA reads TGTGCCAGCAGTGAAAGCGAGCAGTACGTC.

A few counts support this clonotype. The rearrangement uses TRBV12-3 or TRBV12-4 and TRBJ2-7; 8 bases are shared with TRBD2. The CDR3 is 15 amino acids. V was clipped by 5 bases and J by 6 bases; unmatched bases: 12. The CDR3 protein is CASSTHPGGRGEQYF. DNA for the CDR3: TGTGCCAGCAGTACCCATCCGGGGGGGAGAGGCGAGCAGTACTTC.

The sample holds many counts of this clonotype. The chain couples TRBV7-8 to TRBJ1-5; D is unresolved. Looked up from germline, CDR1 is SGHVS and CDR2 is FQNEAQ. V gave up 4 bases and J gave up 6 bases, with 16 bases separating them. The CDR3 spans 15 residues. CDR3 DNA sequence: TGTGCCAGCAGCTCAAACCAGGCCTGGGGTCAGCCCCAGCATTTT. Translated, it gives CASSSNQAWGQPQHF.

This clonotype showed up just a few times. This chain joins TRBV2 and TRBJ1-6, with a possible D match to TRBD1 (5 bases). This CDR3 spans 16 amino acids. The V end lost 6 bases, the J end lost 0 bases, and 12 bases lay between the germline ends. Germline V CDR1 and CDR2: SNHLY, FYNNEI. This CDR3 reads CASRAGTSSYNSPLHF. CDR3 DNA sequence: TGTGCCAGCAGGGCGGGGACGAGCTCCTATAATTCACCCCTCCACTTT.

This clonotype has only a few counts. The rearrangement joins TRBV5-6 to TRBJ1-2; D possibly corresponds to TRBD1 (5 bases). Germline loops: CDR1 SGHDT, CDR2 YYEEEE. The V and J ends lost 2 bases and 0 bases respectively, with 14 bases between them. The CDR3 length is 16 residues. Here the CDR3 reads CASSFGRDFSNYGYTF. In nucleotides, the CDR3 is TGTGCCAGCAGCTTCGGCAGGGACTTTTCTAACTATGGCTACACCTTC.

The chain uses TRBV28 and TRBJ2-2; D unresolved. This CDR3 region has 15 residues. CDR1 is MDHEN, CDR2 SYDVKM, per germline. V lost 5 bases to trimming and J lost 1 base, with 11 bases between them. The CDR3 here is CASSNTPENTGELFF. The DNA of the CDR3 is TGTGCCAGCAGTAACACCCCGGAGAACACCGGGGAGCTGTTTTTT.

This clonotype came up a few times. This chain uses TRBV6-5 with TRBJ2-1; 12 bases map to TRBD1. CDR1 MNHEY and CDR2 SVGAGI come from the germline V gene. V gave up 6 bases and J gave up 7 bases; unmatched junction bases: 13. CDR3 length equals 17 residues. The CDR3 nucleotides read TGTGCCAGCAGGCCCATCCTCCGGGACAGGGGGCAAAATGAGCAGTTCTTC. Its protein is CASRPILRDRGQNEQFF.